The 22 T cell receptor beta chains below all came from one sample that was sequenced in a study of OX40 agonist ivuxolimab in advanced cancers. Clones were read by immunoSEQ multiplex PCR, and TCRdb kept only the in-frame ones, dropping some. The sample contains fewer than 95,000 clones, around 80% of which appear only once. This sample comprised CD4+ or CD8+ T cells sorted from blood, obtained in a trial of the OX40 agonist ivuxolimab. The source is an adult with an advanced solid tumor such as melanoma, head and neck, liver or kidney cancer.

The chain links TRBV7-8 to TRBJ2-7; TRBD1 matches 9 bases. Germline V gene data show CDR1 as SGHVS and CDR2 as FQNEAQ. The CDR3 has 16 amino acids. V lost 1 base, J lost 5 bases, and 9 bases stayed unmatched. This CDR3 is CASSLVSGTGLNEQYV. CDR3 bases: TGTGCCAGCAGCTTAGTTTCGGGGACAGGGCTCAACGAGCAGTACGTC.

The rearrangement joins TRBV9 to TRBJ2-3; unclear D gene. Germline V gives CDR1 SGDLS, CDR2 YYNGEE. V dropped 3 bases and J dropped 2 bases, with 4 bases sitting between them. The CDR3 spans 12 residues. CDR3 DNA sequence: TGTGCCAGCAGCGAATACACAGATACGCAGTATTTT. As protein: CASSEYTDTQYF.

The chain uses TRBV10-3 and TRBJ1-1, with TRBD1 as a possible D gene (6 bases). The CDR3 totals 15 residues. Germline CDR1 and CDR2: ENHRY and SYGVKD. V was shortened by 4 bases and J by 1 base, with 13 bases between the two germline ends. The CDR3 sequence is CAISVRAGQNTEAFF. The CDR3 bases are TGTGCCATCAGTGTACGTGCGGGACAGAACACTGAAGCTTTCTTT.

The V and J genes are TRBV4-3 and TRBJ2-7; unclear D gene. This CDR3 has 16 amino acids. V lost 0 bases and J lost 5, with 17 bases in between. Germline V gene data show CDR1 as LGHNA and CDR2 as YSLEER. CDR3 amino acids: CASSQDRAVSLNEQYF. The CDR3 coding sequence is TGCGCCAGCAGCCAAGATAGGGCAGTCTCCTTGAACGAGCAGTACTTC.

The chain carries TRBV7-9 and TRBJ2-1; D uncertain. Germline-derived CDR1 and CDR2 are SEHNR and FQNEAQ (reference sequence). The V end was cut by 5 bases, the J end by 7 bases, with 9 bases between. This CDR3 region has 12 residues. The CDR3: CASSPQVNEQFF. As DNA, the CDR3 is TGTGCCAGCAGCCCCCAGGTGAATGAGCAGTTCTTC.

V and J are TRBV5-8 and TRBJ2-5, with unresolved D. In germline, CDR1 is SGHTS, CDR2 YDEGEE. The CDR3 sequence is 13 residues long. With 2 bases removed from V and 0 bases from J, the gap between germline ends came to 5 bases. The CDR3 region is CASSFRNQETQYF. Written as DNA, the CDR3 is TGTGCCAGCAGCTTTCGTAACCAAGAGACCCAGTACTTC.

A note on this clone: One end of the junction is discordant with germline, which a read error may explain. This rearrangement joins TRBV4-2 to TRBJ2-5; a weak D match, TRBD1 (6 bases). This CDR3 contains 11 residues. Germline CDR1 LGHNA, CDR2 YNFKEQ. The CDR3 coding sequence is TGTGCCAGCAGACAAGGGGGGACCCAGTACTTC. It encodes CASRQGGTQYF.

The gene calls are TRBV27 and TRBJ2-7, with 7 bases aligning to TRBD1. J lost 5 bases, V lost 8 bases, and 12 bases had no gene match. The germline CDR1 and CDR2 sequences are MNHEY and SMNVEV (reference sequence). CDR3 length: 14 residues. CDR3 amino acids: CASPSHLTGDEQYV. In nucleotides, the CDR3 is TGTGCCAGCCCTTCCCACTTAACAGGGGACGAGCAGTACGTC.

The CDR3 nucleotides read TGTGCCAGCAGCCGTGGACTAGCGGTTAGCACAGATACGCAGTATTTT. Protein: CASSRGLAVSTDTQYF. This sequence joins TRBV28 and TRBJ2-3, with TRBD2 identical over 10 bases. CDR1 MDHEN and CDR2 SYDVKM come from the germline V gene. The CDR3 runs to 16 residues. V lost 6 bases to trimming and J lost 0 bases; unmatched junction nucleotides: 6.

The rearrangement uses TRBV9 and TRBJ2-7; 10 bases fit TRBD1. There are 15 residues in the CDR3. Trimming removed 2 bases from V and 7 bases from J; junction bases left unmatched: 9. Germline CDR1 SGDLS, CDR2 YYNGEE. CDR3 DNA sequence: TGTGCCAGCAGCGTCCAGGGACAGGGGCCCTGGGAGCAGTACTTC. Residues: CASSVQGQGPWEQYF.

The chain links TRBV19 to TRBJ1-4; D perhaps matches TRBD1 (6 bases). The CDR3 contains 16 residues. CDR1 is LNHDA, CDR2 SQIVND, per germline (reference sequence). V dropped 6 bases and J dropped 2 bases, with 16 bases sitting between them. The chain's CDR3 is CASSGQPALTNEKLFF. For the CDR3, the DNA is TGTGCCAGTAGCGGACAGCCAGCCCTCACTAATGAAAAACTGTTTTTT.

This chain uses TRBV9 with TRBJ1-6; 9 bases map to TRBD1. The CDR3 totals 13 residues. Germline V CDR1 and CDR2: SGDLS, YYNGEE. Trimming cost V 7 bases and J 8 bases; bases outside gene matches: 4. The CDR3 bases are TGTGCCAGCGGGGGACAGGGTGATTCACCCCTCCACTTT. Translation: CASGGQGDSPLHF.

The chain recombines TRBV6-4 with TRBJ2-1; the D call may be TRBD1 or TRBD2 (5 bases each). CDR1 is MRHNA and CDR2 is SNTAGT in the germline V gene. The CDR3 has 14 residues. Trimming stripped 3 bases from V and 9 bases from J, with 15 bases between. CDR3 nucleotides: TGTGCCAGCAGTGAACATTCCGGGGCTAGTGAGCAGTTCTTC. Protein sequence: CASSEHSGASEQFF.

The chain recombines TRBV2 with TRBJ2-3; TRBD2 matches 11 bases. CDR1 is SNHLY and CDR2 is FYNNEI in the germline V gene. The J segment lost 7 bases and the V segment lost 8 bases, leaving 5 bases of the junction unmatched. The CDR3 contains 13 residues. As DNA, the CDR3 is TGTGCCAGCTTTAGCGGGGGGGTGAATACGCAGTATTTT. Translated, it gives CASFSGGVNTQYF.

The chain joins TRBV6-6 to TRBJ2-1; tentative D call: TRBD2 (5 bases). The CDR3 has 14 amino acids. V was clipped by 8 bases and J by 8 bases, with 19 bases between them. Germline loops: CDR1 MNHNY, CDR2 SVGAGI (reference sequence). CDR3 DNA sequence: TGTGCCAGCGTCGAGGGAAATCCCACCGATGAGCAGTTCTTC. It codes for CASVEGNPTDEQFF.

V gene TRBV21-1 combines with J gene TRBJ2-7; the D call TRBD2 from the table was never checked on the DNA. TRBV21-1 is a pseudogene. There are 21 residues in the CDR3. CDR3 region: CASSLPEGYSGGLLSSYEQYV. The DNA of the CDR3 is TGTGCCAGCAGCCTCCCGGAGGGGTACAGCGGGGGGCTCTTATCGTCCTACGAGCAGTACGTC.

The chain employs TRBV27 and TRBJ2-5; a possible D gene is TRBD2 (6 bases). This CDR3 contains 15 residues. Trimming took off 3 bases at V and 2 bases at J, with 13 bases between the two ends. Germline V gene sequence: CDR1 MNHEY, CDR2 SMNVEV (reference sequence). The CDR3 loop is CASSFEAGRQETQYF. CDR3 nucleotide sequence: TGTGCCAGCAGTTTCGAGGCGGGAAGACAAGAGACCCAGTACTTC.

In its sample, this clone was seen a few times. The V gene is TRBV18, the J gene TRBJ1-2; D is unclear. This CDR3 comprises 14 residues. V dropped 1 base and J dropped 4 bases, with 10 bases sitting between them. Germline lookup yields CDR1 KGHSH and CDR2 LQKENI. The CDR3 reads CASSPQGSGYGYTF. The CDR3, as DNA: TGTGCCAGCTCACCACAGGGTTCGGGCTATGGCTACACCTTC.

The gene calls are TRBV4-3 and TRBJ2-2; 7 bases align to TRBD2. Trimming took 1 base from V and 3 from J; bases not matched to a gene: 5. The CDR3 consists of 16 residues. Germline-derived CDR1 and CDR2 are LGHNA and YSLEER. The CDR3 DNA follows: TGCGCCAGCAGCCAAGGATGGCTAGCGGACACCGGGGAGCTGTTTTTT. Protein product: CASSQGWLADTGELFF.

The chain joins TRBV5-8 to TRBJ1-2, with 10 bases lining up with TRBD1. The CDR3 consists of 14 residues. The J segment lost 8 bases and the V segment lost 2 bases, leaving 6 bases of the junction unmatched. The germline V gene has CDR1 SGHTS and CDR2 YDEGEE. The CDR3 is CASSFDRGQWGYTF. The CDR3 bases are TGTGCCAGCAGCTTTGACAGGGGGCAATGGGGCTACACCTTC.

This clone was picked up one time. The chain employs TRBV29-1 and TRBJ1-2; D remains ambiguous. Germline V gene data show CDR1 as SQVTM and CDR2 as ANQGSEA. Trimming pared 7 bases from V and 1 base from J, leaving 10 bases between. CDR3 length equals 12 residues. The CDR3 region has the DNA TGCAGCGCTGGTGCCCTTAACTATGGCTACACCTTC. Its translation is CSAGALNYGYTF.

The V call is TRBV7-9, the J call TRBJ2-2; the D is unclear. This CDR3 has 13 amino acids. V lost 6 bases and J 5 bases, leaving 10 bases between the germline ends. The germline V gene encodes CDR1 SEHNR and CDR2 FQNEAQ (reference sequence). In nucleotides, the CDR3 is TGTGCCAGCAGTTCTATGGGGACCGGGGAGCTGTTTTTT. It specifies CASSSMGTGELFF.